Included here is one T cell receptor beta chain sequence, with context. The data belong to a study of control samples from healthy donors and cancer patients. Trimming stripped 7 bases from V and 5 bases from J, with 11 bases between. The germline gives CDR1 SNHLY, CDR2 FYNNEI. The CDR3 contains 12 residues. The data were produced by immunoSEQ multiplex PCR, yet TCRdb's version contains in-frame clones alone and is incomplete. The data show 150,000 or so clones, 93% seen once. The sample consisted of blood. The origin of this receptor is a man aged 18-30 years in good health. The J gene is TRBJ1-1, the V gene TRBV2; tentative D call: TRBD1 (5 bases). The CDR3 region is CASTGGGTEAFF. In DNA, the CDR3 is TGTGCCAGCACCGGGGGAGGGACTGAAGCTTTCTTT. Drawing the rest from reference TRBV2 and TRBJ1-1, the complete variable domain is EPEVTQTPSHQVTQMGQEVILRCVPISNHLYFYWYRQILGQKVEFLVSFYNNEISEKSEIFDDQFSVERPDGSNFTLKIRSTKLEDSAMYFCASTGGGTEAFFGQGTRLTVV.